This is a list of T cell receptor beta chains from one sample in a study of TIL therapy for anti-PD-1-resistant metastatic lung cancer. Only in-frame clones appear in the TCRdb table, and some are missing; sequencing was by immunoSEQ multiplex PCR. Among under 20,000 clones listed, about 75% were seen once. The sample in question was blood, obtained at baseline. These receptors originate from a person aged 25 to 80 with non-small cell lung cancer. CDR3s include the opening cysteine and the closing phenylalanine or tryptophan. The D gene is left open where the match is weak. Clone size is not always given. Where it is, it says once, few, many or a class for expanded clones.

clone size | D gene | J gene | V gene | CDR3 DNA | CDR3 protein
NA | NA | TRBJ1-2 | TRBV25-1 | TGTGCCAGCAGTGAATACGGAGGGGAGGTTGGCTACACCTTC | CASSEYGGEVGYTF
NA | NA | TRBJ1-5 | TRBV4-1 | TGCGCCAGCAGCCATCTCCTCTTAAATCAGCCCCAGCATTTT | CASSHLLLNQPQHF
NA | NA | TRBJ2-1 | TRBV20-1 | TGCAGTGCTAGTGGGCAGAATGAGCAGTTCTTC | CSASGQNEQFF
NA | NA | TRBJ2-1 | TRBV30 | TGTGCCTGGAGCAAGGGGACTGGATACAATGAGCAGTTCTTC | CAWSKGTGYNEQFF
NA | NA | TRBJ1-4 | TRBV11-2 | TGTGCCAGCAGCACCCGGACAGTTATTGGGGAAAAACTGTTTTTT | CASSTRTVIGEKLFF
NA | TRBD1 | TRBJ1-2 | TRBV19 | TGTGCCAGTACCCCAGTTCGGACAGGAGGAGCTTTCTATGGCTACACCTTC | CASTPVRTGGAFYGYTF
NA | NA | TRBJ1-6 | TRBV5-5 | TGTGCCAGCACCGGCGGGCCAGCGGGTTCACCCCTCCACTTT | CASTGGPAGSPLHF
NA | TRBD2 | TRBJ2-1 | TRBV27 | TGTGCCAGCAGGCCTTGGACTAGCGGGAGTATAGATGAGCAGTTCTTC | CASRPWTSGSIDEQFF
NA | TRBD2 | TRBJ2-7 | TRBV7-2 | TGTGCCAGCAGCTTAGGGGCTAGCGGGGCCAGGCAGTACTTC | CASSLGASGARQYF
NA | TRBD1 | TRBJ2-1 | TRBV6-5 | TGTGCCAGCATCCACCGGGACAGGGTCTGGGGTGAGCAGTTCTTC | CASIHRDRVWGEQFF
NA | TRBD1 | TRBJ1-4 | TRBV27 | TGTGCCAGCCGAATGTTTTCCGGCGACAGGGGGGGAGAAAAACTGTTTTTT | CASRMFSGDRGGEKLFF
NA | NA | TRBJ1-2 | TRBV25-1 | TGTGCCAGCAGTGAACCCCCGGGTATAGGCTACACCTTC | CASSEPPGIGYTF
NA | NA | TRBJ1-6 | TRBV25-1 | TGTGCCAGCAGTGGCGCCACGGGGAGAGGTTCACCCCTCCACTTT | CASSGATGRGSPLHF
NA | NA | TRBJ1-2 | TRBV7-2 | TGTGCCAGCAGCTTAGCCGCGGCGGGGTCCAGCTATGGCTACACCTTC | CASSLAAAGSSYGYTF
few | NA | TRBJ1-1 | TRBV2 | TGTGCCAGCAGGAAGGGGGTGAACACTGAAGCTTTCTTT | CASRKGVNTEAFF
NA | NA | TRBJ2-7 | TRBV5-6 | TGTGCCAGCAGCTTACTGGGAGTTGGGGAGCAGTACTTC | CASSLLGVGEQYF
once | NA | TRBJ2-1 | TRBV6-1 | TGTGCCAGCAGTGAAACTAGGGGGCGGGGGAACAATGAGCAGTTCTTC | CASSETRGRGNNEQFF
few | NA | TRBJ1-5 | TRBV5-1 | TGCGCCAGCAGCTTGAACGGCAATCAGCCCCAGCATTTT | CASSLNGNQPQHF
NA | TRBD2 | TRBJ2-3 | TRBV7-3 | TGTGCCAGCAGCTTCACCGGGACTAGCAGCACAGATACGCAGTATTTT | CASSFTGTSSTDTQYF
NA | TRBD2 | TRBJ2-1 | TRBV15 | TGTGCCACCAGCAGAGAATTAGCGGGAGTCAGTAATGAGCAGTTCTTC | CATSRELAGVSNEQFF
once | NA | TRBJ1-1 | TRBV11-3 | TGTGCCAGCAGCTTAGACGGGCGGGGGGGGAGTACTGAAGCTTTCTTT | CASSLDGRGGSTEAFF
NA | NA | TRBJ1-4 | TRBV19 | TGTGCCAGTCGGGACACAGGGACTGAAAAACTGTTTTTT | CASRDTGTEKLFF
NA | NA | TRBJ1-5 | TRBV10-2 | TGCGCCAGCAGTGAATTCGCCCGGCAGCCCCAGCATTTT | CASSEFARQPQHF
NA | NA | TRBJ1-2 | TRBV6-1 | TGTGCCAGCAGTGAAGAAGAGTGGGGCTTCTATGGCTACACCTTC | CASSEEEWGFYGYTF
NA | NA | TRBJ2-3 | TRBV6-2/TRBV6-3 | TGTGCCAGCAGTTACCTAGTGGGGGGCACAGATACGCAGTATTTT | CASSYLVGGTDTQYF
NA | NA | TRBJ1-1 | TRBV7-9 | TGTGCCAGCAGCTTAGAGGGGCTCCTGCGGAGGACTGAAGCTTTCTTT | CASSLEGLLRRTEAFF
NA | NA | TRBJ1-5 | TRBV19 | TGTGCCAGTAGCCACCGGGACGGGGCGTATAGCAATCAGCCCCAGCATTTT | CASSHRDGAYSNQPQHF
NA | NA | TRBJ2-1 | TRBV19 | TGTGCCAGTAGTTCCGGGACTCTTAATGAGCAGTTCTTC | CASSSGTLNEQFF
few | TRBD1 | TRBJ2-6 | TRBV5-6 | TGTGCCAGCAGCTTTGTCGGACAGGCTCGTTCCTCTGGGGCCAACGTCCTGACTTTC | CASSFVGQARSSGANVLTF
few | NA | TRBJ1-5 | TRBV28 | TGTGCCAGCAGTTCCCTTTGGACAGTCAATCAGCCCCAGCATTTT | CASSSLWTVNQPQHF
NA | NA | TRBJ2-3 | TRBV28 | TGTGCCAGCAGGGGCAGTGGAACAGGCGGAGATACGCAGTATTTT | CASRGSGTGGDTQYF
once | NA | TRBJ2-1 | TRBV18 | TGTGCCAGCTCACTGTACCGGGACCGCAATGAGCAGTTCTTC | CASSLYRDRNEQFF
NA | TRBD2 | TRBJ2-3 | TRBV9 | TGTGCCAGCAGCCAGACTAGCGGGAGGGCAGATACGCAGTATTTT | CASSQTSGRADTQYF
NA | TRBD2 | TRBJ2-3 | TRBV7-3 | TGTGCCAGCAGCTTCGGGGGGGCCGGAGCAGATACGCAGTATTTT | CASSFGGAGADTQYF
NA | NA | TRBJ1-2 | TRBV7-9 | TGTGCCAGCAGCTTCAGGGGCGGCTATGGCTACACCTTC | CASSFRGGYGYTF
NA | NA | TRBJ1-1 | TRBV12-2 | TGTGCAAGTCGCTTAGTTACAGGCACTGCAGCTTTCTTT | CASRLVTGTAAFF
NA | NA | TRBJ2-6 | TRBV6-5 | TGTGCCAGCAGCCCATGGGGAGGGGCCAACGTCCTGACTTTC | CASSPWGGANVLTF
NA | TRBD2 | TRBJ2-1 | TRBV15 | TGTGCCACCAGCAACGGACTAGCGAGCTCCTACAATGAGCAGTTCTTC | CATSNGLASSYNEQFF
few | NA | TRBJ1-2 | TRBV20-1 | TGCAGTGCTGGAGGGAACTATGGCTACACCTTC | CSAGGNYGYTF
NA | NA | TRBJ1-1 | TRBV19 | TGTGCCAGTAGTATACCCCGGGGATCTGAGAACACTGAAGCTTTCTTT | CASSIPRGSENTEAFF